These 12 T cell receptor beta chains share one sample of origin, sequenced in a study of T cell repertoires in cytomegalovirus infection. One entry per CDR3 protein results from TCRdb running MiXCR on the reads. In the table there are about 740,000 distinct CDR3 sequences, roughly 36% of which are singletons. The sequencing input was PBMCs. All receptors come from a human donor in good health (CMV status not recorded). Some clones in this sample may be carry-over from other donors' samples.

The genes are TRBV27 and TRBJ2-3; the D gene is possibly TRBD1 (6 bases). This CDR3 comprises 16 residues. V dropped 4 bases and J dropped 2 bases, with 16 bases sitting between them. The V gene's germline CDR1 is MNHEY and CDR2 SMNVEV (reference sequence). CDR3 sequence: CASSSPGTGFTDTQYF. CDR3 DNA: TGTGCCAGCAGTTCCCCAGGAACAGGGTTCACAGATACGCAGTATTTT.

The chain couples TRBV27 to TRBJ1-2; possible D gene TRBD1, 5 bases. CDR3 size: 13 residues. Trimming shortened V by 3 bases and J by 7 bases, and 12 bases separated the two germline ends. Germline loops: CDR1 MNHEY, CDR2 SMNVEV (reference sequence). DNA for the CDR3: TGTGCCAGCAGTTTCAGGGCGACGGGTGGCTACACCTTC. Protein: CASSFRATGGYTF.

There are a few counts of this clonotype. The rearrangement uses TRBV28 and TRBJ2-2; 7 nucleotides line up with TRBD2. Germline V CDR1 and CDR2: MDHEN, SYDVKM. With V trimmed by 2 bases and J by 3 bases, 6 bases remained unmatched. This CDR3 has 16 residues. The CDR3 sequence: CASSLTASGHTGELFF. DNA of the CDR3: TGTGCCAGCAGTTTAACAGCTAGCGGACACACCGGGGAGCTGTTTTTT.

This clonotype was found a few times. V and J are TRBV6-6 and TRBJ1-5, with 11 bases fitting TRBD1. The germline gives CDR1 MNHNY, CDR2 SVGAGI (reference sequence). J was trimmed by 6 bases and V by 3 bases; bases with no gene match: 7. CDR3 length: 16 amino acids. The CDR3 reads CASSYSGTGGFQPQHF. The CDR3 DNA reads TGTGCCAGCAGTTATTCCGGGACAGGGGGATTTCAGCCCCAGCATTTT.

The rearrangement links TRBV19 to TRBJ2-7; perhaps TRBD2 as D (6 bases). Germline V gives CDR1 LNHDA, CDR2 SQIVND (reference sequence). The CDR3 extends over 15 amino acids. Trimming pared 3 bases from V and 5 bases from J, leaving 17 bases between. This CDR3 is CASSISREIYHEQYF. Written as DNA, the CDR3 is TGTGCCAGTAGTATCAGTCGGGAGATCTACCACGAGCAGTACTTC.

The chain joins TRBV19 to TRBJ1-5; D is uncertain. Germline-derived CDR1 and CDR2 are LNHDA and SQIVND (reference sequence). V shed 7 bases and J shed 2 bases, with 18 bases lying between them. The CDR3 is 16 amino acids. The CDR3 is CASIAGPAFRNQPQHF. Here the CDR3 DNA reads TGTGCCAGTATAGCCGGGCCAGCATTCCGCAATCAGCCCCAGCATTTT.

This sequence joins TRBV2 and TRBJ1-5, with TRBD1 matching over 7 bases. J gave up 7 bases and V 10 bases, and 22 bases lay outside the gene matches. CDR3 length: 17 residues. In germline, CDR1 is SNHLY, CDR2 FYNNEI. The CDR3 bases are TGTGCCACCGCCTCGAACAGGGGAGGGGGGGGGTTCCAGCCCCAGCATTTT. Translating it yields CATASNRGGGGFQPQHF.

V gene TRBV2 combines with J gene TRBJ2-3; a weak D match, TRBD1 (6 bases). In germline, CDR1 is SNHLY, CDR2 FYNNEI. CDR3 length: 15 amino acids. Trimming stripped 3 bases from V and 0 bases from J, with 10 bases between. CDR3 region: CASSEGARSTDTQYF. The CDR3 DNA sequence: TGTGCCAGCAGTGAGGGGGCTAGAAGCACAGATACGCAGTATTTT. The full variable domain, with the rest looked up from reference TRBV2 and TRBJ2-3, is EPEVTQTPSHQVTQMGQEVILRCVPISNHLYFYWYRQILGQKVEFLVSFYNNEISEKSEIFDDQFSVERPDGSNFTLKIRSTKLEDSAMYFCASSEGARSTDTQYFGPGTRLTVL.

This clonotype was counted ten times or more. The rearrangement links TRBV7-2 to TRBJ1-2, with D unresolved. CDR3 length equals 14 residues. Germline V gene sequence: CDR1 SGHTA, CDR2 FQGNSA. Between the trimmed V and J ends, which lost 0 bases and 4 bases, there was a span of 9 bases. The CDR3 here is CASSLASGTYGYTF. The CDR3 nucleotides are TGTGCCAGCAGCTTAGCGAGCGGAACCTATGGCTACACCTTC.

The V call is TRBV7-6, the J call TRBJ2-1; weak D call: TRBD2 (6 bases). With 1 base removed from V and 0 bases from J, the gap between germline ends came to 10 bases. The length of the CDR3 is 16 residues. The germline gives CDR1 SGHVS, CDR2 FNYEAQ. The CDR3 region is CASSLGGESSYNEQFF. The CDR3 DNA sequence: TGTGCCAGCAGCTTAGGGGGGGAGTCCTCCTACAATGAGCAGTTCTTC.

Only a few counts were recorded for this clonotype. The CDR3, as DNA: TGTGCCAGCAGATTACCGGGCCCGAACTGGGAGCAGTACTTC. Amino acid sequence: CASRLPGPNWEQYF. This sequence joins TRBV7-9 and TRBJ2-7; D ambiguous. Germline V CDR1 and CDR2: SEHNR, FQNEAQ (reference sequence). This CDR3 is built from 14 residues. V lost 6 bases and J 7 bases, leaving 19 bases between the germline ends.

Ten or more counts support this clonotype. The J gene is TRBJ2-1, the V gene TRBV7-3, with TRBD1 as a possible D gene (5 bases). Germline CDR1 SGHTA, CDR2 FQGTGA. Deletions cut 2 bases from V and 2 bases from J, with 10 bases between. CDR3 length: 15 amino acids. CDR3 loop: CASSLAQGAYNEQFF. DNA for the CDR3: TGTGCCAGCAGCTTAGCCCAGGGCGCCTACAATGAGCAGTTCTTC.